This T cell receptor beta chain was documented in a study of blood T cell repertoires in COVID-19 (dated by TCRdb to about 2020). The study in broad terms: Samples from collaborators originated in the United States, Italy and Spain and spanned both the acute and convalescent phases of COVID-19. The repertoires were made available in a free public database intended to serve as a resource for research on the immune response to SARS-CoV-2. The samples were drawn from the first 160 participants of the ongoing ImmuneRACE study and from more than 1,000 subjects provided by 6 global collaborators. Where available, HLA class I and class II types were taken from metadata supplied by the sample provider and were not determined by assay-based typing. The prospective study material was composed of cDNA or gDNA derived from T cells, B-cell-depleted T cells, or PBMCs. A de-identified subject ID, COVID-19 status, age in years and sex were almost always included in the sample metadata. Subjects who had been exposed to COVID-19, were actively infected with it, or had recovered from it provided the deeply sampled blood TCRbeta repertoires that made up the dataset. Results the study describes overall, beyond this receptor: How much clinical and demographic metadata was included differed by source and by participant, and the metadata was provided uncurated.

The count of this clone is one. Its specific antigen is unknown. Base quality data are lacking; no much larger clone is found one base away. TCRbeta CDR3 regions were amplified from genomic DNA by means of the immunoSEQ Assay, a bias-controlled multiplex PCR. The original methods were these. The number of nucleated cells in each sample was estimated by amplification of reference gene primers within the assay. Sequence reads were collapsed and filtered to measure the absolute abundance of every unique TCRbeta CDR3 rearrangement. For each sample, productive Simpson clonality was calculated as the square root of Simpson's diversity index over productive rearrangements. TCRdb stores this immuneACCESS table with in-frame sequences only. Part of the clones is absent; in the studies checked, under half of the shortfall reflects unresolved V genes, and no reason is known for the rest. The V and J calls and the clone size are those of that table, but D and trimming were determined from the DNA. Within this sample are hundreds of thousands of clones, with nearly 90% of them counted one time only. The ten largest clones represent around 0.96% of the sample.

Trimming removed 5 bases from V and 5 bases from J; the gene matches leave 5 bases unexplained. In the germline V gene, CDR1 corresponds to WSHSY and CDR2 to SAAADI. The CDR3 spans 14 residues, from the cysteine through the phenylalanine. Only CDR3 DNA is held: 42 bases, read in frame from base 1. At one collaborating source in Seattle, patients were enrolled during active infection and were followed longitudinally through the course of disease. Collaborating institutions collected whole blood in K2EDTA tubes following their own protocols. For TCRbeta analysis, collaborators shipped samples as frozen whole blood, isolated PBMCs, or DNA extracted from either of those sample types.

The chain is encoded by TRBV10-2 joined to TRBJ2-1, with 8 middle bases fitting TRBD1. Material for sequencing was peripheral blood. The TCR comes from a woman between 35 and 50 years old with COVID-19, enrolled during active disease. The DNA is TGCGCCAGCAGTCGGACAGGGTCGGACAATGAGCAGTTCTTC. Translation gives CASSRTGSDNEQFF.